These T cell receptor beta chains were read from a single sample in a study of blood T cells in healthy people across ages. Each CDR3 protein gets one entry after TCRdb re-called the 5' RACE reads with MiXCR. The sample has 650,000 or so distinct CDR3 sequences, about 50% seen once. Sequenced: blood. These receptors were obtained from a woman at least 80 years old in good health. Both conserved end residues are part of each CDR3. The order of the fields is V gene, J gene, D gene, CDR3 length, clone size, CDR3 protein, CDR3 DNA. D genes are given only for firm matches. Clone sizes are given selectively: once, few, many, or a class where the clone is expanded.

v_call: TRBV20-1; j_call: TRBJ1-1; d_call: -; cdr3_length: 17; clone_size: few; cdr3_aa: CSARAQGLRLGNTEAFF; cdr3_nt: TGCAGTGCTAGAGCCCAGGGGCTGAGGTTGGGAAACACTGAAGCTTTCTTT
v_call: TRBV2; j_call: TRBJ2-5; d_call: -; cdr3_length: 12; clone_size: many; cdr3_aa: CASSEEGETQYF; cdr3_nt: TGTGCCAGCAGTGAAGAGGGGGAGACCCAGTACTTC
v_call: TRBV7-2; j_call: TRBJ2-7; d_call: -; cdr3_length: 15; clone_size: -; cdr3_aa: CASSPRAAASYEQYF; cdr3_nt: TGTGCCAGCAGCCCGCGGGCAGCGGCCTCCTACGAGCAGTACTTC
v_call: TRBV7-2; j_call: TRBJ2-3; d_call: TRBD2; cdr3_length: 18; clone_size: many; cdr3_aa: CASSFSTLLGGGRDTQYF; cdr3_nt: TGTGCCAGCAGCTTCTCAACACTATTGGGGGGGGGTAGAGATACGCAGTATTTT
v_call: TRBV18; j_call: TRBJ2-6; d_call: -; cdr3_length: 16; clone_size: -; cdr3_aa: CASSGTRGFGANVLTF; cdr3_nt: TGTGCCAGCTCAGGTACGCGAGGGTTTGGAGCCAACGTCCTGACTTTC
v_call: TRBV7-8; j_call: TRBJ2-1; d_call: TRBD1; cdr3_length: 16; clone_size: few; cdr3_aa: CASSSPRDRGNHEQFF; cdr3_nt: TGTGCCAGCAGCTCCCCCCGGGACAGGGGGAATCATGAGCAGTTCTTC
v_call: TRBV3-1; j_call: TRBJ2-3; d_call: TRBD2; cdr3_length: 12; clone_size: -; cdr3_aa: CASSQVTGGLYF; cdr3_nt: TGTGCCAGCAGCCAAGTGACGGGGGGGCTGTATTTT
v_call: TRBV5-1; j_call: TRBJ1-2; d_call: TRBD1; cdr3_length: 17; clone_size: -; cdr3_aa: CASSDWPTPGQPYGYTF; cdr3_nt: TGCGCCAGCAGCGATTGGCCTACGCCGGGACAGCCCTACGGCTACACCTTC
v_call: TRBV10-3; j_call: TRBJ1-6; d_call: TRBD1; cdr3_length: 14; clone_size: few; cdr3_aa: CAIRNMTGLSPPHF; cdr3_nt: TGTGCCATCAGAAATATGACAGGGCTTTCACCCCCCCACTTT
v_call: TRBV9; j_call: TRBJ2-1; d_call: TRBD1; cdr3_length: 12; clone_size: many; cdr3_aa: CASSWTGDEQFF; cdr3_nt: TGTGCCAGCAGCTGGACAGGGGATGAGCAGTTCTTC
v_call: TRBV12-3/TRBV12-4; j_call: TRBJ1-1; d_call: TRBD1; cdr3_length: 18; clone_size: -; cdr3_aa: CASSHLGPGQRMNTEAFF; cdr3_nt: TGTGCCAGCAGTCATCTCGGGCCGGGACAGAGAATGAACACTGAAGCTTTCTTT
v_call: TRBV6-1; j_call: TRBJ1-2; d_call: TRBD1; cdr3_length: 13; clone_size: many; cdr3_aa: CASTRTGAYGYTF; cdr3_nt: TGTGCCAGCACCAGGACAGGCGCCTATGGCTACACCTTC
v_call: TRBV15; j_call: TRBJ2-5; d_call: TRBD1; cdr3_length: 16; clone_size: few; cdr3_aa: CATSRLGTARSETQYF; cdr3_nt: TGTGCCACCAGCAGGCTTGGGACAGCGCGATCAGAGACCCAGTACTTC
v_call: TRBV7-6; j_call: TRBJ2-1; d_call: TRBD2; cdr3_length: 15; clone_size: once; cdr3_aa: CASSLQRGIHNEQFF; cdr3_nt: TGTGCCAGCAGCTTACAGCGGGGAATCCACAATGAGCAGTTCTTC
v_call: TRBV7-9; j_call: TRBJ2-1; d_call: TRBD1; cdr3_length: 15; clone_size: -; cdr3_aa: CASSSGQGARDEQFF; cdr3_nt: TGTGCCAGCAGCTCGGGACAGGGGGCTCGAGATGAGCAGTTCTTC
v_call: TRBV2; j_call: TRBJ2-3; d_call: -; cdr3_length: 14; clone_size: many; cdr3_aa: CASSALSGADTQYF; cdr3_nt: TGTGCCAGCAGCGCCCTTTCCGGGGCAGATACGCAGTATTTT
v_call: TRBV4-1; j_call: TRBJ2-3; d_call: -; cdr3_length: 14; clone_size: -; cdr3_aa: CASSQAKGSDTQYF; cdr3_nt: TGCGCCAGCAGCCAAGCAAAGGGGTCAGATACGCAGTATTTT
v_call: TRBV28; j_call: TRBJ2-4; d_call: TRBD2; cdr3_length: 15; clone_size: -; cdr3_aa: CAGSSTSGGENIQYF; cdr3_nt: TGTGCCGGCAGTTCAACTAGCGGGGGGGAAAACATTCAGTACTTC
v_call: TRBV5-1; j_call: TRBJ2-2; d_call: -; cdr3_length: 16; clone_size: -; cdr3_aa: CASSLVVVPNTGELFF; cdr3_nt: TGCGCCAGCAGCTTGGTGGTAGTCCCGAACACCGGGGAGCTGTTTTTT
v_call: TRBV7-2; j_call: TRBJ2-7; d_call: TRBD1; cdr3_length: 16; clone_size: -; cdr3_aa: CASSKLTGARSYEQYF; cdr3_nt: TGTGCCAGCAGCAAACTAACAGGGGCCCGCTCCTACGAGCAGTACTTC
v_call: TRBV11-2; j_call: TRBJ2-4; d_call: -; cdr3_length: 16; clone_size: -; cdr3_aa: CASSLEALTVPKGQYF; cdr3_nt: TGTGCCAGCAGCTTAGAGGCCTTGACAGTGCCAAAGGGGCAGTACTTC
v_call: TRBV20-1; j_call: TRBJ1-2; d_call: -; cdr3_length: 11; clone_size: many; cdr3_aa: CSAILQYGYTF; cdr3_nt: TGCAGTGCCATCCTTCAATATGGCTACACCTTC
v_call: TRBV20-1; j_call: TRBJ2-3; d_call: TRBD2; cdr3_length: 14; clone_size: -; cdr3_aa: CSARPTGGPDTQYF; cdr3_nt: TGCAGTGCTCGCCCTACGGGGGGGCCCGATACGCAGTATTTT
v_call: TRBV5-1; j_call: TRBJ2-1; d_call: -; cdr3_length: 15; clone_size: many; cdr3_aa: CASSPGTLTYNEQFF; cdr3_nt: TGCGCCAGCAGTCCCGGGACTTTAACCTACAATGAGCAGTTCTTC
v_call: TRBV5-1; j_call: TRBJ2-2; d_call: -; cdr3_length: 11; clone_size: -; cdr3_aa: CASTLTGELFF; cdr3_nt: TGCGCCAGCACTCTCACCGGGGAGCTGTTTTTT
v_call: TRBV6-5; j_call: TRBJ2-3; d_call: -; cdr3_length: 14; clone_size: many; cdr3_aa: CASRIQGRTNTQYF; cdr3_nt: TGTGCCAGCAGGATCCAGGGGCGCACGAATACGCAGTATTTT